These T cell receptor beta chains were read from a single sample in a study of blood T cell repertoires in COVID-19. TCRdb's copy holds only in-frame clones and misses some; the assay was immunoSEQ multiplex PCR. Among more than 65,000 clones listed, around 76% were seen once. The sequencing input was peripheral blood. The receptors originated from a woman of 80 years or more with active or convalescent COVID-19. Each CDR3 is given without its conserved first and last residue. Each record gives: J gene, D gene, V gene, CDR3 protein. A D gene is named only where the DNA matches it firmly.

J: TRBJ1-5
D: -
V: TRBV21-1
CDR3: ARRGRIG

J: TRBJ1-1
D: -
V: TRBV12-5
CDR3: ASGLGRDGNTEAF

J: TRBJ2-4
D: -
V: TRBV18
CDR3: ASSPDRGAKNIQY

J: TRBJ2-5
D: -
V: TRBV15
CDR3: ATSNRRGPGETQY

J: TRBJ2-1
D: TRBD1
V: TRBV12-5
CDR3: ASGNGTANEQF

J: TRBJ1-6
D: -
V: TRBV11-2
CDR3: ASSHEYGGSYNSPLH

J: TRBJ2-5
D: -
V: TRBV4-3
CDR3: ASSQDALIKTQY

J: TRBJ2-3
D: -
V: TRBV19
CDR3: ASSIAAGADTQY

J: TRBJ2-1
D: TRBD1
V: TRBV11-1
CDR3: ASSPGQGREQF

J: TRBJ1-1
D: TRBD1
V: TRBV7-2
CDR3: ASSLVPPGQGSWNTEAF

J: TRBJ1-1
D: TRBD1
V: TRBV19
CDR3: ASSKSRDRGRTEGAF

J: TRBJ1-1
D: TRBD1
V: TRBV5-4
CDR3: ASSRQGAGSWGAF

J: TRBJ2-6
D: TRBD1
V: TRBV27
CDR3: ASSSLGTGGSGANVLT

J: TRBJ1-2
D: -
V: TRBV11-2
CDR3: ASSLDSGTGGYT

J: TRBJ2-2
D: TRBD1
V: TRBV19
CDR3: ASNLPGQGTGELF

J: TRBJ1-2
D: -
V: TRBV5-1
CDR3: ASSLWVGGASNYGYT

J: TRBJ2-3
D: -
V: TRBV4-1
CDR3: ASSQEGGTDTQY

J: TRBJ1-1
D: -
V: TRBV7-2
CDR3: ASSSTVMNTEAF

J: TRBJ2-3
D: -
V: TRBV9
CDR3: ASSVDTRTDTQY

J: TRBJ1-2
D: -
V: TRBV4-3
CDR3: ASSPIRASDGYT

J: TRBJ2-7
D: TRBD2
V: TRBV18
CDR3: ASSPGEGAYEQY

J: TRBJ1-1
D: TRBD1
V: TRBV4-1
CDR3: ASSQPTGARRTEAF

J: TRBJ1-1
D: -
V: TRBV12-2
CDR3: ASRSRYRSEAF

J: TRBJ2-7
D: -
V: TRBV7-2
CDR3: ASSWGTYEQY

J: TRBJ1-2
D: -
V: TRBV10-3
CDR3: AISGAPQGNYGYT

J: TRBJ1-1
D: -
V: TRBV4-1
CDR3: ASSQARVDTEAF

J: TRBJ1-1
D: TRBD1
V: TRBV10-3
CDR3: AIRQGMNTEAF

J: TRBJ1-1
D: TRBD1
V: TRBV7-8
CDR3: ASSKNRGPNTEAF

J: TRBJ1-3
D: -
V: TRBV28
CDR3: ASSAGGTSGNTIY

J: TRBJ1-2
D: -
V: TRBV4-3
CDR3: ASSQDTGPGVGYT

J: TRBJ2-3
D: TRBD2
V: TRBV3-1/TRBV3-2
CDR3: ASSQGGGSPTDTQY

J: TRBJ1-2
D: TRBD1
V: TRBV5-6
CDR3: ASSFRTGGTYGYT

J: TRBJ1-5
D: -
V: TRBV6-1
CDR3: ASSEVGPMEGQPQH

J: TRBJ1-6
D: -
V: TRBV5-1
CDR3: ASAEGTGSPLH

J: TRBJ1-2
D: -
V: TRBV29-1
CDR3: SVGGGGSGYT

J: TRBJ2-3
D: -
V: TRBV28
CDR3: ASTEDRSTDTQY

J: TRBJ1-1
D: -
V: TRBV7-8
CDR3: ASSLMTINTEAF

J: TRBJ1-1
D: -
V: TRBV15
CDR3: ATSRDDGGVAEAF

J: TRBJ2-3
D: -
V: TRBV4-3
CDR3: ASSQDPGGGPTDTQY

J: TRBJ2-5
D: TRBD1
V: TRBV5-4
CDR3: ASSLDPTGAQETQY